Listed below are T cell receptor beta chains from one sample, sequenced in a study of OX40 agonist ivuxolimab in advanced cancers. Generated by immunoSEQ multiplex PCR, the TCRdb table keeps only in-frame clones and is missing some. Seen here are tens of thousands of clones, around 86% observed once, and the top ten hold over 0.6%. This specimen was CD4+ or CD8+ T cells sorted from blood, taken in a trial of the OX40 agonist ivuxolimab. The receptors here all came from an adult with an advanced solid tumor such as melanoma, head and neck, liver or kidney cancer. The CDR3 runs from the conserved cysteine through the conserved F or W. The order of the fields is D gene, J gene, CDR3 length, V gene, clone size, CDR3 DNA, CDR3 protein. The D gene is left open where the match is weak. Not all rows give a size; the values are once, few, many and, for expanded clones, a class.

D gene: -; J gene: TRBJ1-3; CDR3 length: 14; V gene: TRBV30; clone size: -; CDR3 DNA: TGTGCCTGGAGTGCAGGCGTCGAGGGAAACACCATATATTTT; CDR3 protein: CAWSAGVEGNTIYF
D gene: -; J gene: TRBJ1-6; CDR3 length: 14; V gene: TRBV5-6; clone size: -; CDR3 DNA: TGTGCCAGCAGCTTGGGTCCAGGGACCTCACCCCTCCACTTT; CDR3 protein: CASSLGPGTSPLHF
D gene: TRBD1; J gene: TRBJ2-1; CDR3 length: 15; V gene: TRBV7-2; clone size: -; CDR3 DNA: TGTGCCAGCAGCTTAGGAGGGGGCGGCTACAATGAGCAGTTCTTC; CDR3 protein: CASSLGGGGYNEQFF
D gene: TRBD1; J gene: TRBJ2-7; CDR3 length: 14; V gene: TRBV27; clone size: -; CDR3 DNA: TGTGCCAGCAGTTTCGAGAGGGGGCCCTACGAGCAGTACTTC; CDR3 protein: CASSFERGPYEQYF
D gene: TRBD1; J gene: TRBJ1-1; CDR3 length: 14; V gene: TRBV28; clone size: once; CDR3 DNA: TGTGCCAGCAGTTTAACGGGTGGAGGGGGCGAAGCTTTCTTT; CDR3 protein: CASSLTGGGGEAFF
D gene: TRBD2; J gene: TRBJ2-2; CDR3 length: 15; V gene: TRBV9; clone size: -; CDR3 DNA: TGTGCCAGCGGGACTAGCGGGGGGAACACCGGGGAGCTGTTTTTT; CDR3 protein: CASGTSGGNTGELFF
D gene: TRBD1; J gene: TRBJ2-2; CDR3 length: 15; V gene: TRBV5-1; clone size: -; CDR3 DNA: TGCGCCAGCAGCCGTTCCACAGGGGGCCCCGGGGAGCTGTTTTTT; CDR3 protein: CASSRSTGGPGELFF
D gene: -; J gene: TRBJ2-3; CDR3 length: 14; V gene: TRBV18; clone size: -; CDR3 DNA: TGTGCCAGCTCACACACTCCCAATGCAGATACGCAGTATTTT; CDR3 protein: CASSHTPNADTQYF
D gene: TRBD2; J gene: TRBJ2-1; CDR3 length: 15; V gene: TRBV5-1; clone size: -; CDR3 DNA: TGCGCCAGCAGCTTGGACAGCGGGGGGTACAATGAGCAGTTCTTC; CDR3 protein: CASSLDSGGYNEQFF
D gene: -; J gene: TRBJ2-2; CDR3 length: 15; V gene: TRBV7-2; clone size: -; CDR3 DNA: TGTGCCAGCAGCTTACTGGGATCGAACACCGGGGAGCTGTTTTTT; CDR3 protein: CASSLLGSNTGELFF
D gene: -; J gene: TRBJ2-7; CDR3 length: 16; V gene: TRBV28; clone size: -; CDR3 DNA: TGTGCCAGCAGTTTCAAGACAGGATCTAACTCCTACGAGCAGTACTTC; CDR3 protein: CASSFKTGSNSYEQYF
D gene: -; J gene: TRBJ2-6; CDR3 length: 16; V gene: TRBV4-2; clone size: -; CDR3 DNA: TGTGCCAGCAGCCAAACCCCCCACTCTGGGGCCAACGTCCTGACTTTC; CDR3 protein: CASSQTPHSGANVLTF
D gene: TRBD1; J gene: TRBJ1-6; CDR3 length: 18; V gene: TRBV27; clone size: once; CDR3 DNA: TGTGCCAGCAGATCAAAATTTTTCCCGGGACAGGGGAATTCACCCCTCCACTTT; CDR3 protein: CASRSKFFPGQGNSPLHF
D gene: -; J gene: TRBJ2-2; CDR3 length: 13; V gene: TRBV7-3; clone size: -; CDR3 DNA: TGTGCCAGCAGAGACATCAACACCGGGGAGCTGTTTTTT; CDR3 protein: CASRDINTGELFF
D gene: -; J gene: TRBJ2-1; CDR3 length: 13; V gene: TRBV30; clone size: -; CDR3 DNA: TGTGCCTGGAGCGTGGAACAGTACAATGAGCAGTTCTTC; CDR3 protein: CAWSVEQYNEQFF
D gene: -; J gene: TRBJ2-7; CDR3 length: 17; V gene: TRBV27; clone size: few; CDR3 DNA: TGTGCCAGCAGTTTATACCCCCCGGATGTAGGCTCCTACGAGCAGTACTTC; CDR3 protein: CASSLYPPDVGSYEQYF
D gene: -; J gene: TRBJ2-1; CDR3 length: 13; V gene: TRBV29-1; clone size: -; CDR3 DNA: TGCAGCGTTACCCGGGGATCCTACAATGAGCAGTTCTTC; CDR3 protein: CSVTRGSYNEQFF
D gene: -; J gene: TRBJ1-5; CDR3 length: 12; V gene: TRBV30; clone size: few; CDR3 DNA: TGTGCCTGGAGTACCCTAAATCAGCCCCAGCATTTT; CDR3 protein: CAWSTLNQPQHF
D gene: -; J gene: TRBJ1-2; CDR3 length: 17; V gene: TRBV15; clone size: -; CDR3 DNA: TGTGCCACCAGCAGAGATGCAGGCGTTCCCTCTCCCTATGGCTACACCTTC; CDR3 protein: CATSRDAGVPSPYGYTF
D gene: -; J gene: TRBJ2-3; CDR3 length: 13; V gene: TRBV4-1; clone size: -; CDR3 DNA: TGCGCCAGCAGCCAAGAAGCCCTGGATACGCAGTATTTT; CDR3 protein: CASSQEALDTQYF
D gene: -; J gene: TRBJ2-5; CDR3 length: 14; V gene: TRBV4-1; clone size: once; CDR3 DNA: TGCGCCAGCAGCCAGGATACAGGGAGGGGTAACCAGTACTTC; CDR3 protein: CASSQDTGRGNQYF
D gene: -; J gene: TRBJ1-1; CDR3 length: 14; V gene: TRBV9; clone size: -; CDR3 DNA: TGTGCCAGCAGCGTAGCCCCTCTGAACACTGAGGCTTTCTTT; CDR3 protein: CASSVAPLNTEAFF
D gene: -; J gene: TRBJ1-6; CDR3 length: 16; V gene: TRBV28; clone size: -; CDR3 DNA: TGTGCCAGCAGTTCATGGGGGAGAGTCACTGATTCACCCCTCCACTTT; CDR3 protein: CASSSWGRVTDSPLHF
D gene: -; J gene: TRBJ2-1; CDR3 length: 14; V gene: TRBV7-3; clone size: -; CDR3 DNA: TGTGCCAGCAGCAACGCAGGGACGGGCAATGAGCAGTTCTTC; CDR3 protein: CASSNAGTGNEQFF
D gene: TRBD1; J gene: TRBJ1-2; CDR3 length: 16; V gene: TRBV18; clone size: -; CDR3 DNA: TGTGCCAGCTCACCAAGGCGACAGGGAGGCAACTATGGCTACACCTTC; CDR3 protein: CASSPRRQGGNYGYTF
D gene: -; J gene: TRBJ1-4; CDR3 length: 11; V gene: TRBV10-3; clone size: few; CDR3 DNA: TGTGCCACCCGAGAAGAGGAAAAACTGTTTTTT; CDR3 protein: CATREEEKLFF
D gene: -; J gene: TRBJ2-2; CDR3 length: 13; V gene: TRBV27; clone size: -; CDR3 DNA: TGTGCCAGCAGTTTCGTGGTTTTCAGGGAGCTGTTTTTT; CDR3 protein: CASSFVVFRELFF
D gene: -; J gene: TRBJ1-1; CDR3 length: 14; V gene: TRBV5-1; clone size: -; CDR3 DNA: TGCGCCAGCAGCTGGGACGATCTTGGCACTGAAGCTTTCTTT; CDR3 protein: CASSWDDLGTEAFF
D gene: TRBD2; J gene: TRBJ2-3; CDR3 length: 16; V gene: TRBV18; clone size: -; CDR3 DNA: TGTGCCAGCTCACCACGGGCTAGCGGGAGTACAGATACGCAGTATTTT; CDR3 protein: CASSPRASGSTDTQYF
D gene: -; J gene: TRBJ2-7; CDR3 length: 12; V gene: TRBV5-8; clone size: -; CDR3 DNA: TGTGCCAGCAGCTTGGCTATCTACGAGCAGTACTTC; CDR3 protein: CASSLAIYEQYF
D gene: -; J gene: TRBJ2-1; CDR3 length: 16; V gene: TRBV5-6; clone size: once; CDR3 DNA: TGTGCCAGCAGCTTCGACGGGGCAGGTGGGGTTGGTGAGCAGTTCTTC; CDR3 protein: CASSFDGAGGVGEQFF
D gene: -; J gene: TRBJ2-5; CDR3 length: 14; V gene: TRBV7-9; clone size: -; CDR3 DNA: TGTGCCAGCAGCTTAGGCTTTGGCCAAGAGACCCAGTACTTC; CDR3 protein: CASSLGFGQETQYF
D gene: -; J gene: TRBJ2-1; CDR3 length: 16; V gene: TRBV9; clone size: -; CDR3 DNA: TGTGCCAGCAGCGTTGGAGTTGGGGCAGGGGTCAATGAGCAGTTCTTC; CDR3 protein: CASSVGVGAGVNEQFF
D gene: TRBD1; J gene: TRBJ1-2; CDR3 length: 13; V gene: TRBV6-5; clone size: -; CDR3 DNA: TGTGCCAGCAGCCCCGACAGGGACTATGGCTACACCTTC; CDR3 protein: CASSPDRDYGYTF
D gene: -; J gene: TRBJ2-7; CDR3 length: 12; V gene: TRBV7-2; clone size: -; CDR3 DNA: TGTGCCAGCAGCTTAACCTCGGGAGAGCAGTACTTC; CDR3 protein: CASSLTSGEQYF
D gene: -; J gene: TRBJ2-3; CDR3 length: 15; V gene: TRBV28; clone size: once; CDR3 DNA: TGTGCCAGCAGTTTGAACGGGGGAGGCACAGATACGCAGTATTTT; CDR3 protein: CASSLNGGGTDTQYF
D gene: TRBD1; J gene: TRBJ1-2; CDR3 length: 13; V gene: TRBV19; clone size: once; CDR3 DNA: TGTGCCAGCCGGGACAGGGGTCTTGGAGGCTACACCTTC; CDR3 protein: CASRDRGLGGYTF
D gene: -; J gene: TRBJ1-1; CDR3 length: 12; V gene: TRBV30; clone size: -; CDR3 DNA: TGTGCCTGCGGCAGGGGCTCAAGAGAAGCTTTCTTT; CDR3 protein: CACGRGSREAFF
D gene: TRBD1; J gene: TRBJ1-1; CDR3 length: 16; V gene: TRBV5-1; clone size: -; CDR3 DNA: TGCGCCAGCAGCTTAATGTCCGGGACAGGGATCACTGAAGCTTTCTTT; CDR3 protein: CASSLMSGTGITEAFF
D gene: TRBD1; J gene: TRBJ2-7; CDR3 length: 13; V gene: TRBV19; clone size: -; CDR3 DNA: TGTGCCAGTAGTACCACAGGGGCCTACGAGCAGTACTTC; CDR3 protein: CASSTTGAYEQYF
D gene: -; J gene: TRBJ2-2; CDR3 length: 15; V gene: TRBV28; clone size: -; CDR3 DNA: TGTGCCAGCAGTTTATACAGGGTCAACACCGGGGAGCTGTTTTTT; CDR3 protein: CASSLYRVNTGELFF
D gene: -; J gene: TRBJ1-6; CDR3 length: 15; V gene: TRBV19; clone size: -; CDR3 DNA: TGTGCCAGTAGTAGCGGAGGGGTTAACAATTCACCCCTCCACTTT; CDR3 protein: CASSSGGVNNSPLHF
D gene: TRBD2; J gene: TRBJ2-1; CDR3 length: 15; V gene: TRBV7-8; clone size: -; CDR3 DNA: TGTGCCAGCAGCTCGACTAGCGGGGGGCACAATGAGCAGTTCTTC; CDR3 protein: CASSSTSGGHNEQFF
D gene: -; J gene: TRBJ1-5; CDR3 length: 13; V gene: TRBV19; clone size: -; CDR3 DNA: TGTGCCAGCCGACTTAGTAGGGATCAGCCCCAGCATTTT; CDR3 protein: CASRLSRDQPQHF
D gene: -; J gene: TRBJ2-7; CDR3 length: 14; V gene: TRBV28; clone size: -; CDR3 DNA: TGTGCCAGCAGTTTGATCGGCATTTCCTACGAGCAGTACTTC; CDR3 protein: CASSLIGISYEQYF
D gene: -; J gene: TRBJ2-2; CDR3 length: 14; V gene: TRBV6-1; clone size: -; CDR3 DNA: TGTGCCAGCAGGCGGACAGATACGACCGGGGAGCTGTTTTTT; CDR3 protein: CASRRTDTTGELFF
D gene: -; J gene: TRBJ2-7; CDR3 length: 15; V gene: TRBV21-1; clone size: -; CDR3 DNA: TGTGCCAGCAGCAAAATTAAGGCCAGTTACTACGAGCAGTACTTC; CDR3 protein: CASSKIKASYYEQYF
D gene: TRBD1; J gene: TRBJ1-3; CDR3 length: 15; V gene: TRBV6-1; clone size: -; CDR3 DNA: TGTGCCAGCAGTCGGCGACAGGGAGTGAGAAACACCATATATTTT; CDR3 protein: CASSRRQGVRNTIYF
D gene: TRBD1; J gene: TRBJ2-7; CDR3 length: 14; V gene: TRBV6-6; clone size: -; CDR3 DNA: TGTGCCAGCAGTTCGGGACAGGGGGCCCACGAGCAGTACTTC; CDR3 protein: CASSSGQGAHEQYF
D gene: -; J gene: TRBJ2-1; CDR3 length: 11; V gene: TRBV30; clone size: -; CDR3 DNA: TGTGCCTGGAGGGTGTACAATGAGCAGTTCTTC; CDR3 protein: CAWRVYNEQFF
D gene: -; J gene: TRBJ1-5; CDR3 length: 13; V gene: TRBV15; clone size: -; CDR3 DNA: TGTGCCACCAGCACTCAGGGGAATCAGCCCCAGCATTTT; CDR3 protein: CATSTQGNQPQHF
D gene: -; J gene: TRBJ1-1; CDR3 length: 13; V gene: TRBV7-3; clone size: few; CDR3 DNA: TGTGCCAGCAGCTTACGATCGGACACTGAAGCTTTCTTT; CDR3 protein: CASSLRSDTEAFF
D gene: -; J gene: TRBJ2-3; CDR3 length: 15; V gene: TRBV30; clone size: -; CDR3 DNA: TGTGCCTGGTCTACGGGGCGGGGGCCCACAGATACGCAGTATTTT; CDR3 protein: CAWSTGRGPTDTQYF
D gene: -; J gene: TRBJ1-2; CDR3 length: 11; V gene: TRBV20-1; clone size: -; CDR3 DNA: TGCAGTGCGAGCGCTAACTATGGCTACACCTTC; CDR3 protein: CSASANYGYTF
D gene: TRBD1; J gene: TRBJ2-7; CDR3 length: 13; V gene: TRBV7-3; clone size: few; CDR3 DNA: TGTGCCAGCAGCCGGGACAGGTCCTACGAGCAGTACTTC; CDR3 protein: CASSRDRSYEQYF
D gene: TRBD2; J gene: TRBJ2-7; CDR3 length: 14; V gene: TRBV13; clone size: -; CDR3 DNA: TGTGCCAGCAGCTCATACGGACTAGCGGGGGAGCAGTACTTC; CDR3 protein: CASSSYGLAGEQYF